A selection of T cell receptor beta chains follows, all from one sample in a study of shared clonotypes between healthy human individuals. Profiled with immunoSEQ multiplex PCR; TCRdb holds only in-frame clones, not every one. The sample yields 950,000 to 1,100,000 clones, more than 60% seen once. Sequences were obtained from memory CD4+ T cells sorted from blood. These receptor sequences come from a man aged 18-30 years in good health. Each CDR3 is given without its conserved first and last residue.

CDR3 protein: ASSQVLQKSWQY
J gene: TRBJ2-7
V gene: TRBV14

CDR3 protein: ASSPYTEAF
J gene: TRBJ1-1
V gene: TRBV7-8

CDR3 protein: SAPFNNEQF
J gene: TRBJ2-1
V gene: TRBV20-1

CDR3 protein: ASSAGQNYGYT
J gene: TRBJ1-2
V gene: TRBV2

CDR3 protein: ASSFSGTVDPEQY
J gene: TRBJ2-7
V gene: TRBV7-9

CDR3 protein: ASSTPGASIQY
J gene: TRBJ2-4
V gene: TRBV11-2

CDR3 protein: ASSTLASSTDTQY
J gene: TRBJ2-3
V gene: TRBV2

CDR3 protein: ASISPNTGELF
J gene: TRBJ2-2
V gene: TRBV6-5

CDR3 protein: ASSSRLAGGRTDTQY
J gene: TRBJ2-3
V gene: TRBV7-9

CDR3 protein: AWSLGASGNTIY
J gene: TRBJ1-3
V gene: TRBV30

CDR3 protein: ASRTNSWRTDTQY
J gene: TRBJ2-3
V gene: TRBV2

CDR3 protein: ASRAGQRPYEQY
J gene: TRBJ2-7
V gene: TRBV6-1

CDR3 protein: ASGLGGYGYT
J gene: TRBJ1-2
V gene: TRBV12-5

CDR3 protein: SVEDPGTGSTDTQY
J gene: TRBJ2-3
V gene: TRBV29-1

CDR3 protein: ASSVQGVATGELF
J gene: TRBJ2-2
V gene: TRBV9

CDR3 protein: ASSLGTGTSGPEQY
J gene: TRBJ2-7
V gene: TRBV5-4

CDR3 protein: ASSQTHEQY
J gene: TRBJ2-7
V gene: TRBV18

CDR3 protein: ASGMGQTYGYT
J gene: TRBJ1-2
V gene: TRBV12-5

CDR3 protein: ASSLGVGETQY
J gene: TRBJ2-5
V gene: TRBV5-4

CDR3 protein: ASSGGLAGETQY
J gene: TRBJ2-5
V gene: TRBV2

CDR3 protein: ASSPTLSGANVLT
J gene: TRBJ2-6
V gene: TRBV7-2

CDR3 protein: ATSRDFLTPA
J gene: TRBJ1-2
V gene: TRBV15

CDR3 protein: ASSLAVTRFSQPQH
J gene: TRBJ1-5
V gene: TRBV5-1

CDR3 protein: ASSQGLAAETQY
J gene: TRBJ2-5
V gene: TRBV7-7

CDR3 protein: ASSPRGGEIMNTEAF
J gene: TRBJ1-1
V gene: TRBV19

CDR3 protein: ASITGGLAGSNTQY
J gene: TRBJ2-3
V gene: TRBV6-6

CDR3 protein: ASYEGAKEQY
J gene: TRBJ2-7
V gene: TRBV6-1

CDR3 protein: AIKQGEDEKLF
J gene: TRBJ1-4
V gene: TRBV10-3

CDR3 protein: ASSPLAFRTGGQETQY
J gene: TRBJ2-5
V gene: TRBV5-6

CDR3 protein: ASSLYSSNTEAF
J gene: TRBJ1-1
V gene: TRBV27

CDR3 protein: ASSVLVNTRETQY
J gene: TRBJ2-5
V gene: TRBV19

CDR3 protein: ASSGSGSWANVLT
J gene: TRBJ2-6
V gene: TRBV2

CDR3 protein: AWEGTSKNIQY
J gene: TRBJ2-4
V gene: TRBV30

CDR3 protein: ASSLRDRDRGNEQF
J gene: TRBJ2-1
V gene: TRBV7-2

CDR3 protein: ASSEPTRTDRRDEQY
J gene: TRBJ2-7
V gene: TRBV10-1

CDR3 protein: ASTRTGDRNTGELF
J gene: TRBJ2-2
V gene: TRBV4-1

CDR3 protein: ASSLQGAETQY
J gene: TRBJ2-5
V gene: TRBV7-7

CDR3 protein: ASSLEGGLQY
J gene: TRBJ2-7
V gene: TRBV5-1

CDR3 protein: ASSADMAGGYNEQF
J gene: TRBJ2-1
V gene: TRBV9

CDR3 protein: ASTRTAQNTEAF
J gene: TRBJ1-1
V gene: TRBV9

CDR3 protein: ASSSGTSGGVATGELF
J gene: TRBJ2-2
V gene: TRBV5-4

CDR3 protein: ASSLGRKAF
J gene: TRBJ1-1
V gene: TRBV7-3

CDR3 protein: ASSQDLGQDNYGYT
J gene: TRBJ1-2
V gene: TRBV1

CDR3 protein: ASSQGLASTDTQY
J gene: TRBJ2-3
V gene: TRBV7-8

CDR3 protein: ASSLRQGGNQPQH
J gene: TRBJ1-5
V gene: TRBV2

CDR3 protein: ASSKAPGLAEFQETQY
J gene: TRBJ2-5
V gene: TRBV21-1

CDR3 protein: ASSGRTASNSPLH
J gene: TRBJ1-6
V gene: TRBV2

CDR3 protein: ASRPGGGPGYT
J gene: TRBJ1-2
V gene: TRBV27

CDR3 protein: ASSLLYTIY
J gene: TRBJ1-3
V gene: TRBV7-9

CDR3 protein: ASNRPGTFEAF
J gene: TRBJ1-1
V gene: TRBV2

CDR3 protein: ASTSGIAKNIQY
J gene: TRBJ2-4
V gene: TRBV2

CDR3 protein: ASSLFETGLYEQY
J gene: TRBJ2-7
V gene: TRBV7-9

CDR3 protein: ASSSGTSGYNEQF
J gene: TRBJ2-1
V gene: TRBV7-8

CDR3 protein: ASSVGQGAETQY
J gene: TRBJ2-5
V gene: TRBV5-1

CDR3 protein: ASSLDPHTQY
J gene: TRBJ2-3
V gene: TRBV7-6